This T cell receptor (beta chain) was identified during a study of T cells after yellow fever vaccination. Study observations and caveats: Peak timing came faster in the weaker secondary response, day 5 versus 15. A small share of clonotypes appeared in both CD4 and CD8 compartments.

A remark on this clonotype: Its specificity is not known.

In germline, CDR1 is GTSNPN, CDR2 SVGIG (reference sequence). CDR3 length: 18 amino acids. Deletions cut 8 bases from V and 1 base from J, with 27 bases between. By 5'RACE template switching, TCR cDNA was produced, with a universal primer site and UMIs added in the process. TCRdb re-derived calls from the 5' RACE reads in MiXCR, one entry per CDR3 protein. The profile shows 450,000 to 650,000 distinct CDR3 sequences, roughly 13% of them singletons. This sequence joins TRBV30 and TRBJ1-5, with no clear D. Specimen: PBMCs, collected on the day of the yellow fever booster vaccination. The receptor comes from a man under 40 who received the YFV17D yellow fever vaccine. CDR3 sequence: CAVEKGGRPATSNQPQHF. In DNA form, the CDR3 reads TGTGCCGTTGAGAAGGGTGGCAGACCCGCAACGAGCAATCAGCCCCAGCATTTT.